These T cell receptor beta chains were read from a single sample in a study of blood T cells in healthy people across ages. TCRdb ran MiXCR on the 5' RACE reads and lists one entry per CDR3 protein. The sample records hundreds of thousands of distinct CDR3 sequences, around 21% being singletons. Material for sequencing was blood. The receptors derive from a man between 65 and 79 years old in good health. CDR3s include the opening cysteine and the closing phenylalanine or tryptophan.

cdr3_aa,v_call
CASSLHNHEQYF,TRBV25-1
CASSLASRERDEKLFF,TRBV5-1
CASNTGDLSYEQYF,TRBV5-1
CSVHPWSPGNEQFF,TRBV20-1
CASSPQTGPPYEQYF,TRBV5-6
CASSRADEKLFF,TRBV12-3/TRBV12-4
CASSLAQGAGSRMSYNEQFF,TRBV11-1
CASSLGGWDYEQYF,TRBV5-1
CSATGPTSRETQYF,TRBV20-1
CASSLDLGEAYEQYF,TRBV11-2
CASSPSSRSSYNEQFF,TRBV28
CASSGQAGIGNEQFF,TRBV6-4
CSARRLPNEKLFF,TRBV20-1